Presented here are 31 T cell receptor beta chains from one specimen sequenced in a study of shared clonotypes between healthy human individuals (dated by TCRdb to 2019 to 2021). Library creation used the immunoSEQ multiplex PCR assay. TCRdb took this table from immuneACCESS and kept in-frame rearrangements with V and J called. Such tables lack part of the clones; where checked against another copy, unresolved V genes explain under half of the gap, and the rest is unexplained. The table for this sample lists more than 1 million clones; approximately 78% of them were counted only once. 0.4% to 0.55% of the sample lies in the top ten. The sample taken for sequencing was memory CD4+ T cells from PBMCs. Explained via the paper, the cell subset or site label denotes: CD45RA-negative fraction. Receptor source: a man between 18 and 35 years old in good health. Some clones in this sample may be carry-over from other donors' samples.

This clone was recorded a few times. CDR3 residues: CASSERWTANTEAFF. CDR3 coding DNA: TGTGCCAGCAGTGAAAGGTGGACGGCGAACACTGAAGCTTTCTTT. The chain combines TRBV2 with TRBJ1-1; D remains ambiguous. With 2 bases removed from V and 1 base from J, the gap between germline ends came to 11 bases. Germline-derived CDR1 and CDR2 are SNHLY and FYNNEI. The CDR3 has 15 amino acids.

J is TRBJ1-3 and V is TRBV1. TRBV1 is recorded as a pseudogene. The CDR3 loop spans 15 amino acids. CDR3 in amino acids: CTSSRKRECGNTIYF. The DNA for the CDR3 is TGCACCAGCAGCCGTAAAAGGGAGTGTGGAAACACCATATATTTT.

This chain uses TRBV5-1 with TRBJ2-7, with 7 bases aligning to TRBD1. This CDR3 region has 16 residues. Germline V gives CDR1 SGHRS, CDR2 YFSETQ. With 0 bases clipped from V and 0 bases from J, the junction kept 6 bases outside the gene matches. The CDR3 nucleotides read TGCGCCAGCAGCTTGGAAGGGACAGAGAGCTCCTACGAGCAGTACTTC. Residues: CASSLEGTESSYEQYF.

This sequence joins TRBV18 and TRBJ2-7; 9 bases are shared with TRBD1. CDR3 length equals 16 residues. Germline-derived CDR1 and CDR2 are KGHSH and LQKENI. V gave up 4 bases and J gave up 3 bases; unmatched junction bases: 10. DNA of the CDR3: TGTGCCAGCTCACAAGTGTGGGGGACAGGGCTCTACGAGCAGTACTTC. This translates into CASSQVWGTGLYEQYF.

This chain uses TRBV10-3 with TRBJ2-1; either TRBD1 or TRBD2 may fit D (5 bases each). Per germline, CDR1 ENHRY and CDR2 SYGVKD. Trimming removed 8 bases from V and 5 bases from J, with 16 bases in between. The CDR3 sequence is 14 residues long. CDR3 bases: TGTGCCATCCGGGGACCTGGGGCGAACAATGAGCAGTTCTTC. This encodes CAIRGPGANNEQFF.

About this clone itself: The identical CDR3 is also encoded by other nucleotide sequences in the sample. The chain carries TRBV11-2 and TRBJ2-1; D is perhaps TRBD2 (5 bases). Looked up from germline, CDR1 is SGHAT and CDR2 is FQNNGV. Trimming removed 5 bases at V and 0 bases at J, with 11 bases between. This CDR3 is 15 amino acids long. The DNA of the CDR3 is TGTGCCAGCAGCCGAAGAGAGGGCTCCTACAATGAGCAGTTCTTC. Its protein is CASSRREGSYNEQFF. Supplemented by reference TRBV11-2 and TRBJ2-1, the full variable domain reads EAGVAQSPRYKIIEKRQSVAFWCNPISGHATLYWYQQILGQGPKLLIQFQNNGVVDDSQLPKDRFSAERLKGVDSTLKIQPAKLEDSAVYLCASSRREGSYNEQFFGPGTRLTVL.

The chain recombines TRBV7-2 with TRBJ2-1; possibly TRBD2 for D (6 bases). The CDR3 spans 13 residues. V was pared by 0 bases and J by 8 bases, with 8 bases between. Germline CDR1 and CDR2: SGHTA and FQGNSA. CDR3 in amino acids: CASSLAPSDEQFF. The CDR3 DNA sequence: TGTGCCAGCAGCTTAGCTCCTAGCGATGAGCAGTTCTTC.

The V call is TRBV7-9, the J call TRBJ2-3; TRBD2 matches at 14 bases. This CDR3 has 15 amino acids. Germline CDR1 SEHNR, CDR2 FQNEAQ (reference sequence). J gave up 5 bases and V 6 bases, and 4 bases lay outside the gene matches. The CDR3 nucleotides read TGTGCCAGCAGACGACTAGCGGGAGGGAGAGATACGCAGTATTTT. Its protein product is CASRRLAGGRDTQYF.

The rearrangement uses TRBV28 and TRBJ1-3; D is unresolved. CDR1 is MDHEN, CDR2 SYDVKM, per germline. This CDR3 has 13 amino acids. Trimming removed 4 bases at V and 4 bases at J, with 8 bases between. CDR3 in amino acids: CASSSQPGNTIYF. The CDR3 region has the DNA TGTGCCAGCAGTTCTCAGCCCGGAAACACCATATATTTT.

The chain carries TRBV6-1 and TRBJ2-3, with TRBD2 matching 7 bases. The germline CDR1 and CDR2 sequences are MNHNS and SASEGT. The ends lost 8 bases at V and 4 bases at J; junction bases unmatched: 6. The CDR3 totals 13 residues. In nucleotides, the CDR3 is TGTGCCAGCCTGGTCCGGGGGGCAGATACGCAGTATTTT. This gives the protein CASLVRGADTQYF.

V and J are TRBV15 and TRBJ1-4; D is ambiguous. The CDR3 runs 15 residues. V was pared by 3 bases and J by 3 bases, with 11 bases between. From germline, CDR1 is LNHNV and CDR2 YYDKDF (reference sequence). This chain's CDR3 is CATSSVPRANEKLFF. The CDR3 DNA follows: TGTGCCACCAGCAGTGTACCTCGGGCTAATGAAAAACTGTTTTTT.

Here the CDR3 DNA reads TGTGCCAGCAGTTACTCGAGGGGGTCTGAAGCTTTCTTT. Translating it yields CASSYSRGSEAFF. The J gene is TRBJ1-1, the V gene TRBV6-5; maybe TRBD1 (6 bases). The germline gives CDR1 MNHEY, CDR2 SVGAGI. Trimming took 0 bases from V and 6 from J, leaving 8 bases between them. The CDR3 covers 13 residues.

V is TRBV10-3 and J is TRBJ2-1; 15 bases are a match to TRBD2. Germline values: CDR1 ENHRY, CDR2 SYGVKD. V was clipped by 10 bases and J by 7 bases; unmatched bases: 8. The CDR3 loop spans 15 amino acids. As DNA, the CDR3 is TGTGCCACAGCCGGGACTAGCGGGAGGCGAAATGAGCAGTTCTTC. Translating gives CATAGTSGRRNEQFF.

The chain has TRBV6-1 and TRBJ2-7, with D uncertain. CDR3 size: 12 residues. V was pared by 5 bases and J by 4 bases, with 9 bases between. CDR1 MNHNS and CDR2 SASEGT come from the germline V gene. CDR3 nucleotides: TGTGCCAGCAGTCCTCAGAGTTACGAGCAGTACTTC. Translated, it gives CASSPQSYEQYF.

This chain connects TRBV6-5 to TRBJ2-7; tentative D call: TRBD2 (5 bases). V was pared by 4 bases and J by 0 bases, with 10 bases between. The CDR3 length is 14 residues. Germline CDR1 reads MNHEY; CDR2 reads SVGAGI. The CDR3 nucleotides read TGTGCCAGCAGTTCGCAGCGGTTCTCCTACGAGCAGTACTTC. Protein product: CASSSQRFSYEQYF.

This clone occurred once. The chain carries TRBV7-7 and TRBJ2-2, with 10 bases fitting TRBD1. V lost 4 bases to trimming and J lost 4 bases; unmatched junction nucleotides: 6. CDR3 length: 16 residues. Looked up from germline, CDR1 is SSHAT and CDR2 is FNYEAQ (reference sequence). CDR3 amino acids: CASSWDRGPSTGELFF. CDR3 DNA: TGTGCCAGCAGCTGGGACAGGGGTCCGAGCACCGGGGAGCTGTTTTTT.

The rearrangement links TRBV30 to TRBJ1-1, with 8 bases fitting TRBD1. The CDR3 is 15 amino acids. The trim removed 4 bases at V and 1 base at J, leaving 8 bases unmatched. Germline CDR1 GTSNPN, CDR2 SVGIG (reference sequence). The CDR3 DNA is TGTGCCTGGACGGTTACAGGGGGACCGAACACTGAAGCTTTCTTT. Protein: CAWTVTGGPNTEAFF.

The rearrangement links TRBV5-1 to TRBJ2-7, with TRBD2 matching 8 bases. The ends lost 10 bases at V and 7 bases at J; junction bases unmatched: 7. The CDR3 sequence is 11 residues long. Per the germline V gene, CDR1 is SGHRS and CDR2 is YFSETQ. The CDR3 loop reads CASRGADEQYF. CDR3 DNA sequence: TGCGCCTCGCGGGGGGCGGATGAGCAGTACTTC.

This chain joins TRBV30 and TRBJ2-1, with 10 bases lining up with TRBD2. The V gene end was trimmed by 5 bases and the J gene end by 3 bases; junction bases not matched to a gene: 4. This CDR3 has 14 amino acids. From germline, CDR1 is GTSNPN and CDR2 SVGIG (reference sequence). CDR3 sequence: CAWSKREGYNEQFF. The CDR3, as DNA: TGTGCCTGGTCGAAGCGGGAGGGCTACAATGAGCAGTTCTTC.

The count of this clone is one. The V gene is TRBV7-8, the J gene TRBJ2-3; D possibly matches TRBD1 or TRBD2 (5 bases each). The CDR3 spans 16 residues. V lost 5 bases to trimming and J lost 3 bases, with 18 bases between them. Germline V gene lookup returns CDR1 SGHVS and CDR2 FQNEAQ. CDR3 region: CASSPRFGGETDTQYF. The CDR3 DNA sequence: TGTGCCAGCAGCCCGCGTTTTGGGGGAGAGACAGATACGCAGTATTTT.

The J gene is TRBJ2-2, the V gene TRBV5-1; D is perhaps TRBD1 or TRBD2 (5 bases each). CDR1 is SGHRS and CDR2 is YFSETQ in the germline V gene. This CDR3 spans 16 amino acids. The V and J ends lost 3 bases and 2 bases respectively, with 14 bases between them. The DNA for the CDR3 is TGCGCCAGCAGCTACCCCGGGACGGGAAACACCGGGGAGCTGTTTTTT. Translating it yields CASSYPGTGNTGELFF.

J is TRBJ2-5 and V is TRBV2; 7 bases agree with TRBD2. Germline V CDR1 and CDR2: SNHLY, FYNNEI. This CDR3 region has 13 residues. Trimming removed 6 bases from V and 4 bases from J; junction bases left unmatched: 5. The DNA for the CDR3 is TGTGCCAGCAGGGAGCGGGGACCAGAGACCCAGTACTTC. Translated, it gives CASRERGPETQYF.

With regard to this clone: Other nucleotide sequences in the sample specify the same CDR3. The chain joins TRBV5-1 to TRBJ2-2; D unclear. The V end was cut by 0 bases, the J end by 4 bases, with 4 bases between. Germline lookup yields CDR1 SGHRS and CDR2 YFSETQ. The CDR3 length is 13 residues. The CDR3 reads CASSLVGTGELFF. In nucleotides, the CDR3 is TGCGCCAGCAGCTTGGTGGGCACCGGGGAGCTGTTTTTT.

The table lists this clone with a few counts. V usage is TRBV7-2 and J usage is TRBJ1-2; 7 bases are a match to TRBD1. Germline lookup yields CDR1 SGHTA and CDR2 FQGNSA. V lost 4 bases to trimming and J lost 7 bases; unmatched junction nucleotides: 9. The CDR3 loop spans 14 amino acids. CDR3 residues: CASSYQTGWSGYTF. CDR3 in DNA: TGTGCCAGCAGCTATCAGACAGGGTGGTCTGGCTACACCTTC. The full variable domain, completed using reference TRBV7-2 and TRBJ1-2, is GAGVSQSPSNKVTEKGKDVELRCDPISGHTALYWYRQSLGQGLEFLIYFQGNSAPDKSGLPSDRFSAERTGGSVSTLTIQRTQQEDSAVYLCASSYQTGWSGYTFGSGTRLTVV.

The chain couples TRBV19 to TRBJ2-1; TRBD1 is a possible D gene (5 bases). The germline gives CDR1 LNHDA, CDR2 SQIVND (reference sequence). The CDR3 runs 14 residues. The germline V and J ends were trimmed by 6 bases and 4 bases, with 13 bases remaining between them. The CDR3 nucleotides read TGTGCCAGTAGCGAAACTCAGGGTTACAATGAGCAGTTCTTC. It translates to CASSETQGYNEQFF. The variable domain in full, completed from reference TRBV19 and TRBJ2-1, reads DGGITQSPKYLFRKEGQNVTLSCEQNLNHDAMYWYRQDPGQGLRLIYYSQIVNDFQKGDIAEGYSVSREKKESFPLTVTSAQKNPTAFYLCASSETQGYNEQFFGPGTRLTVL.

There are a few counts of this clone. The chain recombines TRBV29-1 with TRBJ2-1; D possibly uses TRBD1 or TRBD2 (7 bases each). Trimming pared 7 bases from V and 7 bases from J, leaving 17 bases between. The CDR3 is 13 amino acids. CDR1 SQVTM and CDR2 ANQGSEA come from the germline V gene. The CDR3, as DNA: TGCAGCGCCCGGGCAGGGGGAGGGAATGAGCAGTTCTTC. Its translation is CSARAGGGNEQFF.

The chain links TRBV2 to TRBJ2-1; D unclear. The V gene lost 8 bases and the J gene lost 0 bases, with 14 bases spanning the gap. The germline V gene has CDR1 SNHLY and CDR2 FYNNEI. The CDR3 runs to 15 residues. The CDR3 DNA reads as TGTGCCAGCTCCAAATTGGTCTACTCCTACAATGAGCAGTTCTTC. Residues: CASSKLVYSYNEQFF. Variable domain in full (rest from reference TRBV2 and TRBJ2-1): EPEVTQTPSHQVTQMGQEVILRCVPISNHLYFYWYRQILGQKVEFLVSFYNNEISEKSEIFDDQFSVERPDGSNFTLKIRSTKLEDSAMYFCASSKLVYSYNEQFFGPGTRLTVL.

This sequence joins TRBV2 and TRBJ1-2; a possible D gene is TRBD1 (6 bases). The germline CDR1 and CDR2 sequences are SNHLY and FYNNEI. Trimming took off 6 bases at V and 5 bases at J, with 16 bases between the two ends. CDR3 size: 14 residues. The CDR3 region has the DNA TGTGCCAGCAGGGGAGGGGGGCAGCTTTATGGCTACACCTTC. Protein sequence: CASRGGGQLYGYTF. The full variable domain, with the rest looked up from reference TRBV2 and TRBJ1-2, is EPEVTQTPSHQVTQMGQEVILRCVPISNHLYFYWYRQILGQKVEFLVSFYNNEISEKSEIFDDQFSVERPDGSNFTLKIRSTKLEDSAMYFCASRGGGQLYGYTFGSGTRLTVV.

Points on this clone: Other DNA sequences of this sample code for an identical CDR3. The gene calls are TRBV28 and TRBJ2-1; D is tentatively TRBD1 or TRBD2 (6 bases each). With 2 bases removed from V and 2 bases from J, the gap between germline ends came to 10 bases. The CDR3 is made up of 15 amino acids. Germline loops: CDR1 MDHEN, CDR2 SYDVKM. This CDR3 reads CASSLPGGAYNEQFF. The CDR3 DNA follows: TGTGCCAGCAGTTTACCCGGGGGCGCCTACAATGAGCAGTTCTTC. Based on the CDR3 plus reference TRBV28 and TRBJ2-1, the full variable domain is DVKVTQSSRYLVKRTGEKVFLECVQDMDHENMFWYRQDPGLGLRLIYFSYDVKMKEKGDIPEGYSVSREKKERFSLILESASTNQTSMYLCASSLPGGAYNEQFFGPGTRLTVL.

This clone has only one observation. The chain uses TRBV28 and TRBJ2-2; TRBD1 agrees at 9 bases. Germline assignment: CDR1 MDHEN and CDR2 SYDVKM. V trimming: 8 bases; J trimming: 3 bases; junction bases outside the gene matches: 10. This CDR3 has 16 amino acids. The CDR3: CASGLSGTGHTGELFF. In DNA, the CDR3 is TGTGCCAGCGGCCTCTCCGGGACAGGGCACACCGGGGAGCTGTTTTTT.

This clone has just a few counts. This rearrangement joins TRBV27 to TRBJ1-5; 8 nucleotides line up with TRBD1. The CDR3 sequence is 15 residues long. Germline CDR1 MNHEY, CDR2 SMNVEV (reference sequence). The trim removed 3 bases at V and 3 bases at J, leaving 4 bases unmatched. This CDR3 reads CASSFLQGDNQPQHF. DNA for the CDR3: TGTGCCAGCAGTTTTCTACAGGGGGACAATCAGCCCCAGCATTTT.